A selection of T cell receptor beta chains follows, all from one sample in a study of T cells after yellow fever vaccination. TCRdb passed the 5' RACE reads through MiXCR, listing each CDR3 protein once. The sample shows 550,000 to 750,000 distinct CDR3 sequences, 13% of them seen only once. The sample here was PBMCs, taken on the day of the yellow fever booster vaccination. The receptor source for this set is a man under 40 who received the YFV17D yellow fever vaccine. Each CDR3 is given with its conserved first and last residue. D genes are given only for firm matches. A row's size may be missing; if present it is once, few, many or a size class.

D gene	clone size	V gene	J gene	CDR3 DNA	CDR3 protein
-	-	TRBV5-5	TRBJ2-4	TGTGCCAGCAGCTCCCTAACCGGCCAGAGAAACATTCAGTACTTC	CASSSLTGQRNIQYF
-	-	TRBV12-3/TRBV12-4	TRBJ2-1	TGTGCCAGCAGTTTTCTGGGAGGAGGCTACAATGAGCAGTTCTTC	CASSFLGGGYNEQFF
TRBD2	-	TRBV7-2	TRBJ2-5	TGTGCCAGCCAAACTAGCGGGAGGCTCCAAGAGACCCAGTACTTC	CASQTSGRLQETQYF
-	few	TRBV3-1	TRBJ1-2	TGTGCCAGCAGCCATTTTATCTTCGGCTACACCTTC	CASSHFIFGYTF
TRBD2	few	TRBV20-1	TRBJ2-5	TGCAGTGCCGGGCTTCGCGGGAGGGAAGAGACCCAGTACTTC	CSAGLRGREETQYF
-	-	TRBV10-3	TRBJ2-5	TGTGCCATCAGTGAGGTCGAAACGTACCAAGAGACCCAGTACTTC	CAISEVETYQETQYF
TRBD1	few	TRBV12-3/TRBV12-4	TRBJ1-2	TGTGCCAGCAGTTTTGGGACAGGTGATTCCTATGGCTACACCTTC	CASSFGTGDSYGYTF
-	few	TRBV7-9	TRBJ2-7	TGTGCCAGCAGCTTGGAAGCCTCACAGCTGGACGACGAGCAGTACTTC	CASSLEASQLDDEQYF
-	once	TRBV5-8	TRBJ2-1	TGTGCCAGCAGCTTGGAATTGGGCCCTGGGTACAATGAGCAGTTCTTC	CASSLELGPGYNEQFF
TRBD1	-	TRBV7-2	TRBJ1-1	TGTGCCAGCAGCGTTGGGACAGGCATCATGAACACTGAAGCTTTCTTT	CASSVGTGIMNTEAFF
TRBD1	-	TRBV16	TRBJ1-4	TGTGCCAGCAGCCCCCGGACAGGGGTTTATGAAAAACTGTTTTTT	CASSPRTGVYEKLFF
TRBD2	-	TRBV7-8	TRBJ2-7	TGTGCCAGCAGCTTAGTCCCGGGACTAGCGGGAGGTCGCTACGAGCAGTACTTC	CASSLVPGLAGGRYEQYF
-	-	TRBV5-1	TRBJ2-1	TGCGCCAGCAGCGCGACCCTACCGGGGCACAATGAGCAGTTCTTC	CASSATLPGHNEQFF
-	few	TRBV4-1	TRBJ2-1	TGCGCCAGCAGCCAAGTACCTAACGGGGGTGAGCAGTTCTTC	CASSQVPNGGEQFF
-	-	TRBV4-3	TRBJ1-2	TGCGCCAGCAGCCACGCAGGTTCCGGGACGGGGGTTCTTGCTAACTATGGCTACACCTTC	CASSHAGSGTGVLANYGYTF
-	few	TRBV7-3	TRBJ2-1	TGTGCCAGCAGCTTAAGTGGACTCCTTTACAATGAGCAGTTCTTC	CASSLSGLLYNEQFF
-	few	TRBV5-1	TRBJ2-1	TGCGCCAGCAGCTTGGCCACGGGCGATGAGCAGTTCTTC	CASSLATGDEQFF